This TCR beta chain derives from a study of glioma-infiltrating T cells. Whole-study results and caveats: Gliomas, especially low-grade, showed above-expected tissue-blood divergence; non-neoplastic patients showed below. Only very few CDR3 sequences appeared in both tissue and blood.

V lost 4 bases and J lost 16, with 14 bases in between. Germline values: CDR1 SQVTM, CDR2 ANQGSEA. This CDR3 spans 11 amino acids. By share, this clonotype ranks as medium-sized. No antigen is known for it. TCR alpha and beta CDR3 regions were amplified from RNA using iRepertoire nested multiplex PCR. One-step reverse transcription and amplification started from roughly 100-400 ng of tissue mRNA or PBMC total RNA. One entry per CDR3 protein, called by TCRdb with MiXCR from the multiplex PCR reads. The sample carries about 2,500 distinct CDR3 sequences, roughly 76% recorded once. V usage is TRBV29-1 and J usage is TRBJ1-6; a weak D match, TRBD1 (5 bases). Sample: glioma tissue, nonneoplastic brain tissue, or PBMCs (not recorded which). The sequence was collected from a human donor with low-grade glioma or glioblastoma, undergoing nonglioma brain surgery, or in good health (not recorded which). The CDR3, as DNA: TGCAGCGTTGTTGGGTCTCAGGGACTCCACTTT. Translation gives CSVVGSQGLHF.